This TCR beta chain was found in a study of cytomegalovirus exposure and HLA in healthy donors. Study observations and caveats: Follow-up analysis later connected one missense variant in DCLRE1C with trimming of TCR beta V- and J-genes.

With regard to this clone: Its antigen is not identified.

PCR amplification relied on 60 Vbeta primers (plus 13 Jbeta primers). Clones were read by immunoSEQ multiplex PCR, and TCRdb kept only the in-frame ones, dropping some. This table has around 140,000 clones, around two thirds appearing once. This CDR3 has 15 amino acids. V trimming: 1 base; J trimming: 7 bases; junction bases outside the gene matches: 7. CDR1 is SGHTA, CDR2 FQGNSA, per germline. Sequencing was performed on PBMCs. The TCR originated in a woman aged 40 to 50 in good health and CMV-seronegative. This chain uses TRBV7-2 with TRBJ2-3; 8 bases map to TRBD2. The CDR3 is CASSLGTSRGNTQYF. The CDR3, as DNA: TGTGCCAGCAGCTTAGGGACTAGCCGAGGTAATACGCAGTATTTT.